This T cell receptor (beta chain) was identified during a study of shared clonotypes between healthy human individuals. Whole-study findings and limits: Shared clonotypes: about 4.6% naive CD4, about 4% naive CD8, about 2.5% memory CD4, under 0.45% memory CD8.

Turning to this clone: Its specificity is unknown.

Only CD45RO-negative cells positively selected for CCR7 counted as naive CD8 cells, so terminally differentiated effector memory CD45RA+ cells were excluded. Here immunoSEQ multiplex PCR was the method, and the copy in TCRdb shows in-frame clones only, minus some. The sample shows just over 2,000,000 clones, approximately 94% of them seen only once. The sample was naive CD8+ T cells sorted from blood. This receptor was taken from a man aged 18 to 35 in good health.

CDR3 nucleotides: TGTGCCAGCAGCTGGGTAATAGCGGGAGTTTACGAGCAGTACTTC. Translating gives CASSWVIAGVYEQYF. V usage is TRBV7-8 and J usage is TRBJ2-7, with 9 positions matching TRBD2. V shed 4 bases, J shed 4 bases, and the junction held 8 bases outside the gene matches. CDR3 size: 15 residues. The germline CDR1 and CDR2 sequences are SGHVS and FQNEAQ. Together with reference TRBV7-8 and TRBJ2-7, the CDR3 gives the full variable domain: GAGVSQSPRYKVAKRGQDVALRCDPISGHVSLFWYQQALGQGPEFLTYFQNEAQLDKSGLPSDRFFAERPEGSVSTLKIQRTQQEDSAVYLCASSWVIAGVYEQYFGPGTRLTVT.